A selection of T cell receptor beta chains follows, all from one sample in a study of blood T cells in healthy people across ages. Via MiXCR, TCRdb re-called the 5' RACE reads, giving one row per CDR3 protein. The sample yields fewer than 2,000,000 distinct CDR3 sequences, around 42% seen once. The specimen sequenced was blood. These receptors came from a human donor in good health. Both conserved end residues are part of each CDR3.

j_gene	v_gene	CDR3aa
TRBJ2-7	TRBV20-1	CSAVLSDEQYF
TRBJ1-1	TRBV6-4	CASSDSIGEAFF
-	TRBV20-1	CSARNRGRGKETQYF
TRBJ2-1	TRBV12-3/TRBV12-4	CASRQKAAIQAGEQFF
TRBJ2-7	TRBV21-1	CASSPKVYEQYF
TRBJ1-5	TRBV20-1	CSAIYPQGGAYQPQHF
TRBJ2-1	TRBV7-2	CASSPDPYNEQFF
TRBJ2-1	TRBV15	CATSRAARGPEQFF
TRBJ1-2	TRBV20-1	CSARDGRTGANYGYTF
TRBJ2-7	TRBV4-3	CASSQERGLGDRAYEQYF
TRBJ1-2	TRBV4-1	CASSQRDRGYGYTF
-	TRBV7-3	CASSLSGHGGEQYF
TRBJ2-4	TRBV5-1	CASSWGQGLAKNIQYF
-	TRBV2	CASSAGTGGGYEQYF
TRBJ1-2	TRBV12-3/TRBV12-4	CASRSAGDHYGYTF
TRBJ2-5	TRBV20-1	CSARVGSQETQYF